These T cell receptor beta chains were read from a single sample in a study of T cell responses to AZD1222 COVID-19 vaccine. Assay: immunoSEQ multiplex PCR; the TCRdb copy retains only in-frame clones and omits some. Of over 100,000 clones listed, around 85% were seen once; the top ten hold around 8.3%. The source was peripheral blood, collected 28 days after the second dose of the MenACWY control vaccine. These receptors were obtained from an adult who received the MenACWY meningococcal vaccine as a control. Each CDR3 is given with its conserved first and last residue.

cdr3_length,v_call,cdr3_aa
16,TRBV19,CASSYSGGQSNQPQHF
16,TRBV18,CASSPTTTGANTEAFF
13,TRBV6-5,CASSSPWGQSAFF
15,TRBV5-4,CASSLWDRGVTEAFF
15,TRBV7-2,CASSLAGRGRSPLHF
15,TRBV5-1,CATPKNGRGGNTIYF
13,TRBV29-1,CSVATANTGELFF
14,TRBV7-9,CASSPRTGVGGYTF
13,TRBV20-1,CSASGGDNQPQHF
11,TRBV5-1,CASMGYNEQFF
14,TRBV7-9,CASSRGGLNTEAFF
13,TRBV5-1,CASGDSGNTEAFF
15,TRBV5-1,CASSPRGTVGEKLFF
13,TRBV15,CATSHRGLEKLFF
17,TRBV5-1,CASSGGTGFANTGELFF
13,TRBV9,CASDKGGNTEAFF
17,TRBV7-8,CASSFSTGGSYNSPLHF
15,TRBV27,CASSPIRPVNYGYTF
17,TRBV19,CASSTEPGRANTGELFF
16,TRBV6-1,CASSELAGGELDTQYF
15,TRBV28,CASSWGTGVIDEQYF
15,TRBV5-1,CASSLGGTTSHGYTF
16,TRBV11-2,CASSSRAGRNTGELFF
12,TRBV28,CATGLGTGTQYF
16,TRBV24-1,CATSATRATSTDTQYF
14,TRBV19,CASSIASFGTEAFF
15,TRBV9,CASSPPSSGQNEQYF
14,TRBV9,CASTSTGASNEQFF
13,TRBV7-2,CASSLDSNSPLHF
13,TRBV6-5,CASVGQGHQPQHF
14,TRBV7-2,CASSLGTNQETQYF
15,TRBV2,CASRSGVFSGNTIYF
13,TRBV10-1,CASSAGTDQPQHF
15,TRBV28,CASSPQSGSNQPQHF
14,TRBV30,CAWSVGRGNTEAFF
17,TRBV19,CASNTGEGRATNEKLFF
14,TRBV5-1,CASSLGQGLGTQYF
15,TRBV9,CASSVEGRTNYGYTF
13,TRBV7-3,CASSFTSEETQYF
19,TRBV21-1,CASSDRKNRAGVGNQPQHF
16,TRBV5-6,CASSLVPSSVADTQYF
14,TRBV6-4,CASSPGGASTEAFF
14,TRBV11-2,CASRSLQGSYEQYF